The 25 T cell receptor beta chains below were found in one sample sequenced in a study of blood T cell repertoires in COVID-19. The table came from immunoSEQ multiplex PCR; TCRdb's copy has only in-frame clones and leaves some out. The sample holds over 200,000 clones, about nine tenths seen once. Sequenced sample: peripheral blood. The receptors stem from a woman between 55 and 75 years old with acute or convalescent COVID-19.

This sequence joins TRBV3-1 (or the pseudogene TRBV3-2) and TRBJ2-7; tentative D call: TRBD2 (6 bases). The CDR3 is 15 residues long. The V end lost 2 bases, the J end lost 3 bases, and 14 bases lay between the germline ends. CDR1 is LGHDT, CDR2 YNNKEL, per germline (reference sequence). The CDR3 protein is CASSQPLFGGYEQYF. The CDR3 bases are TGTGCCAGCAGCCAACCGTTGTTCGGGGGCTACGAGCAGTACTTC.

The chain combines TRBV5-1 with TRBJ2-2; the match to TRBD1 covers 8 bases. The CDR3 spans 16 residues. The V segment lost 1 base and the J segment 5 bases; nucleotides outside the gene matches: 7. CDR1 SGHRS and CDR2 YFSETQ come from the germline V gene. CDR3 sequence: CASSLTGQAHTGELFF. The CDR3, as DNA: TGCGCCAGCAGCTTGACGGGACAGGCGCATACCGGGGAGCTGTTTTTT.

The rearrangement uses TRBV4-2 and TRBJ2-5; D may be TRBD1 (7 bases). The V end was cut by 3 bases, the J end by 5 bases, with 13 bases between. The CDR3 spans 14 residues. Germline V CDR1 and CDR2: LGHNA, YNFKEQ. The CDR3 reads CASSQGPGGETQYF. The CDR3 nucleotides read TGTGCCAGCAGCCAGGGACCAGGGGGGGAGACCCAGTACTTC.

The chain carries TRBV2 and TRBJ1-1, with TRBD1 matching 10 bases. Germline V CDR1 and CDR2: SNHLY, FYNNEI. J lost 1 base, V lost 7 bases, and 12 bases had no gene match. The CDR3 runs to 17 residues. CDR3 in amino acids: CASIIDRGLSGNTEAFF. The CDR3 bases are TGTGCCAGCATTATCGACAGGGGGCTTTCGGGGAACACTGAAGCTTTCTTT.

The gene calls are TRBV6-6 and TRBJ1-2; 9 bases fit TRBD1. Trimming cost V 5 bases and J 4 bases; bases outside gene matches: 8. The CDR3 loop spans 15 amino acids. The germline V gene encodes CDR1 MNHNY and CDR2 SVGAGI (reference sequence). The CDR3 DNA sequence: TGTGCCAGCAGTAGTACGGGACAGGGTGCCTATGGCTACACCTTC. Translation gives CASSSTGQGAYGYTF.

The chain couples TRBV6-5 to TRBJ1-6; D remains unclear. The V gene's germline CDR1 is MNHEY and CDR2 SVGAGI. The V end lost 6 bases, the J end lost 7 bases, and 4 bases lay between the germline ends. The CDR3 runs to 11 residues. Written as DNA, the CDR3 is TGTGCCAGCAGACAGAATTCACCCCTCCACTTT. It yields the protein CASRQNSPLHF.

This clone has only one observation. This rearrangement joins TRBV6-5 to TRBJ2-7; 8 bases align to TRBD2. CDR1 and CDR2 from the germline V gene are MNHEY and SVGAGI. This CDR3 region has 14 residues. The V gene end was trimmed by 6 bases and the J gene end by 2 bases; junction bases not matched to a gene: 6. This CDR3 is CASRVPGGPYEQYF. The CDR3 region has the DNA TGTGCCAGCAGGGTCCCGGGAGGGCCCTACGAGCAGTACTTC.

V usage is TRBV11-2 and J usage is TRBJ2-2; 7 bases fit TRBD1. Germline CDR1 SGHAT, CDR2 FQNNGV. The CDR3 runs 16 residues. V gave up 2 bases and J gave up 0 bases; unmatched junction bases: 3. CDR3 in DNA: TGTGCCAGCAGCTTATTAGGGGGCACGAACACCGGGGAGCTGTTTTTT. It encodes CASSLLGGTNTGELFF.

The genes are TRBV18 and TRBJ2-7; D possibly corresponds to TRBD1 (6 bases). V gave up 2 bases and J gave up 3 bases, with 14 bases separating them. CDR3 length equals 15 residues. CDR1 is KGHSH, CDR2 LQKENI, per germline. The CDR3 bases are TGTGCCAGCTCACCAATGGGGACACCCAGCTACGAGCAGTACTTC. This codes for CASSPMGTPSYEQYF.

This chain joins TRBV7-2 and TRBJ2-1; 7 bases are shared with TRBD2. V trimming: 4 bases; J trimming: 3 bases; junction bases outside the gene matches: 6. CDR3 size: 15 residues. The V gene's germline CDR1 is SGHTA and CDR2 FQGNSA. CDR3 sequence reads: CASSSGTTGYNEQFF. CDR3 DNA: TGTGCCAGCAGCTCCGGGACTACGGGCTACAATGAGCAGTTCTTC.

This chain joins TRBV5-1 and TRBJ2-5, with D possibly matching TRBD2 (5 bases). Deletions cut 2 bases from V and 0 bases from J, with 8 bases between. Germline values: CDR1 SGHRS, CDR2 YFSETQ. This CDR3 contains 14 residues. The CDR3 nucleotides are TGCGCCAGCAGCTTTGAGGGAAACCAAGAGACCCAGTACTTC. Translated: CASSFEGNQETQYF.

In DNA form, the CDR3 reads TGTGCCAGTGAGGCCCGAGCCAAAAACATTCAGTACTTC. Translated: CASEARAKNIQYF. The rearrangement links TRBV19 to TRBJ2-4; D call uncertain. V lost 8 bases, J lost 0 bases, and 8 bases lay in between. The CDR3 length is 13 residues. Looked up from germline, CDR1 is LNHDA and CDR2 is SQIVND (reference sequence). The whole variable domain, remainder taken from reference TRBV19 and TRBJ2-4, is DGGITQSPKYLFRKEGQNVTLSCEQNLNHDAMYWYRQDPGQGLRLIYYSQIVNDFQKGDIAEGYSVSREKKESFPLTVTSAQKNPTAFYLCASEARAKNIQYFGAGTRLSVL.

V usage is TRBV7-2 and J usage is TRBJ2-7, with 11 bases aligning to TRBD2. This CDR3 has 15 residues. Trimming took 1 base from V and 9 from J; bases not matched to a gene: 8. CDR1 is SGHTA and CDR2 is FQGNSA in the germline V gene. As DNA, the CDR3 is TGTGCCAGCAGCTTAGATTGGCTAGCGGGAGGAGGGCAGTACTTC. This sequence encodes CASSLDWLAGGGQYF.

The V call is TRBV6-7, the J call TRBJ2-7, with 7 bases aligning to TRBD2. TRBV6-7 is annotated as an ORF whose role is uncertain. The V segment lost 2 bases and the J segment 4 bases; nucleotides outside the gene matches: 32. This CDR3 spans 23 amino acids. CDR3 residues: CASSYTNVGRLAARGVCIYEQYF. The CDR3 bases are TGTGCCAGCAGTTACACAAACGTGGGGAGGCTAGCGGCGAGAGGGGTATGTATATACGAGCAGTACTTC.

This chain links TRBV28 with TRBJ2-2; 8 bases line up with TRBD2. The junction had 11 bases not matched to a gene; V was cut back by 6 bases and J by 2 bases. The CDR3 contains 17 residues. Germline assignment: CDR1 MDHEN and CDR2 SYDVKM. CDR3 in amino acids: CASRPRRAGANTGELFF. The CDR3, as DNA: TGTGCCAGCAGGCCCAGGAGAGCGGGAGCAAACACCGGGGAGCTGTTTTTT.

This chain links TRBV5-8 with TRBJ2-1; TRBD2 aligns across 8 bases. The CDR3 consists of 18 residues. V lost 4 bases and J lost 2; bases outside the gene matches: 14. Germline V gene lookup returns CDR1 SGHTS and CDR2 YDEGEE. The CDR3 nucleotides are TGTGCCAGCAGCCCTCCTCCCTTACTAGCGGCTCCCTACAATGAGCAGTTCTTC. This encodes CASSPPPLLAAPYNEQFF. The complete variable domain, with remaining parts taken from reference TRBV5-8 and TRBJ2-1, reads EAGVTQSPTHLIKTRGQQATLRCSPISGHTSVYWYQQALGLGLQFLLWYDEGEERNRGNFPPRFSGRQFPNYSSELNVNALELEDSALYLCASSPPPLLAAPYNEQFFGPGTRLTVL.

This chain joins TRBV9 and TRBJ2-1; 13 nucleotides match TRBD2. Germline loops: CDR1 SGDLS, CDR2 YYNGEE. V trimming: 0 bases; J trimming: 8 bases; junction bases outside the gene matches: 5. This CDR3 has 16 amino acids. In DNA, the CDR3 is TGTGCCAGCAGCGTAGAGGGACTAGCGGGATCCCATGAGCAGTTCTTC. Translating gives CASSVEGLAGSHEQFF.

This chain links TRBV2 with TRBJ2-7, with D possibly TRBD2 on 6 matching bases. V lost 8 bases and J 0 bases, leaving 23 bases between the germline ends. The CDR3 runs 17 residues. CDR1 and CDR2 from the germline V gene are SNHLY and FYNNEI. The CDR3 DNA is TGTGCCAGCGAACCCCCGTTTCCTAGCGCACACTCCTACGAGCAGTACTTC. It codes for CASEPPFPSAHSYEQYF.

The rearrangement joins TRBV9 to TRBJ1-1; no firm D call. Germline V gene sequence: CDR1 SGDLS, CDR2 YYNGEE. This CDR3 contains 16 residues. With 0 bases removed from V and 6 bases from J, the gap between germline ends came to 18 bases. This CDR3 is CASSVVEVGSFAEAFF. The CDR3 DNA follows: TGTGCCAGCAGCGTAGTTGAGGTAGGAAGCTTCGCTGAAGCTTTCTTT. Combining the CDR3 with reference TRBV9 and TRBJ1-1 gives the whole variable domain DSGVTQTPKHLITATGQRVTLRCSPRSGDLSVYWYQQSLDQGLQFLIQYYNGEERAKGNILERFSAQQFPDLHSELNLSSLELGDSALYFCASSVVEVGSFAEAFFGQGTRLTVV.

This clone was recorded a few times. The gene calls are TRBV4-1 and TRBJ1-6; tentative D call: TRBD1 (5 bases). This CDR3 is 12 amino acids long. The germline CDR1 and CDR2 sequences are MGHRA and YSYEKL. V shed 3 bases and J shed 9 bases, with 6 bases lying between them. The CDR3 DNA is TGCGCCAGCAGCCATCAGGGTTCACCCCTCCACTTT. As protein: CASSHQGSPLHF.

The chain links TRBV7-9 to TRBJ1-6; D remains ambiguous. The CDR3 spans 15 residues. V shed 4 bases and J shed 8 bases, with 15 bases lying between them. Germline CDR1 and CDR2: SEHNR and FQNEAQ (reference sequence). CDR3 nucleotide sequence: TGTGCCAGCAGCTCCGGGATCATACGGGATTCACCCCTCCACTTT. It codes for CASSSGIIRDSPLHF. Based on the CDR3 plus reference TRBV7-9 and TRBJ1-6, the full variable domain is DTGVSQNPRHKITKRGQNVTFRCDPISEHNRLYWYRQTLGQGPEFLTYFQNEAQLEKSRLLSDRFSAERPKGSFSTLEIQRTEQGDSAMYLCASSSGIIRDSPLHFGNGTRLTVT.

V is TRBV6-5 and J is TRBJ1-2; weak D call: TRBD1 (6 bases). This CDR3 has 14 residues. Germline V gene lookup returns CDR1 MNHEY and CDR2 SVGAGI. V was trimmed by 7 bases and J by 1 base, leaving 13 bases between them. CDR3 residues: CASTRTAFNYGYTF. The DNA for the CDR3 is TGTGCCAGCACGAGGACAGCTTTTAACTATGGCTACACCTTC.

V usage is TRBV28 and J usage is TRBJ1-3; 9 bases align to TRBD1. The CDR3 covers 17 residues. Germline assignment: CDR1 MDHEN and CDR2 SYDVKM. The trim removed 6 bases at V and 3 bases at J, leaving 12 bases unmatched. The CDR3 sequence: CASRTTGTGLFGNTIYF. Written as DNA, the CDR3 is TGTGCCAGCAGAACTACCGGGACAGGGCTTTTTGGAAACACCATATATTTT.

The J gene is TRBJ1-6, the V gene TRBV9, with D possibly matching TRBD1 (5 bases). The germline V and J ends were trimmed by 6 bases and 5 bases, with 15 bases remaining between them. This CDR3 has 15 residues. Germline-derived CDR1 and CDR2 are SGDLS and YYNGEE. This CDR3 is CASNKNRTNNSPLHF. As DNA, the CDR3 is TGTGCCAGCAACAAAAACAGGACCAATAATTCACCCCTCCACTTT.

V is TRBV5-1 and J is TRBJ1-2; possibly TRBD1 for D (5 bases). CDR3 length: 16 amino acids. Looked up from germline, CDR1 is SGHRS and CDR2 is YFSETQ. Trimming left V 0 bases short and J 0 bases short, with 12 bases between. The CDR3 DNA reads TGCGCCAGCAGCTTGGGTGTGGGGACTGCTAACTATGGCTACACCTTC. It encodes CASSLGVGTANYGYTF.